This is a list of T cell receptor beta chains from one sample in a study of blood T cells in healthy people across ages. Using its own MiXCR run on the 5' RACE reads, TCRdb lists one record per CDR3 protein. Among hundreds of thousands of distinct CDR3 sequences listed, approximately 30% were seen once. Sequencing used blood. The receptor source for this set is a woman over 75 in good health. Each CDR3 is given with its conserved first and last residue. A D gene is named only where the DNA matches it firmly. Clone size is given for some rows only: seen once, a few or many times, or a class if the clone is expanded.

TRBV7-7 many TRBD1 CASSAHYPGQGHYGYTF
TRBV7-8 many - CASSPQPNNEQFF
TRBV11-2 many TRBD1 CASSSLGQEAYEQYF
TRBV7-9 - - CASSRALGANQETQYF
TRBV18 - TRBD2 CASSPSGRAINEQFF
TRBV4-3 many - CASSQVRGRTEAFF
TRBV29-1 - TRBD1 CSASRGPYEQYF
TRBV29-1 many - CSVRPGMNTEAFF
TRBV6-6 many TRBD1 CASIETGARGTEAFF
TRBV29-1 few - CSVEDLLGGGQETQFF
TRBV7-2 - - CASSSNPGRAAYEQFF
TRBV19 - TRBD2 CASATSGPNEQFF
TRBV7-3 once - CAGSSSGLAFYNEQYF
TRBV7-7 - - CASSPRLSQEAQFF
TRBV7-3 few TRBD2 CASSSRGTSGVGDTQYF
TRBV2 few - CASSTTVSGNTIYF
TRBV15 many - CATSRDSPGTGGYTF
TRBV9 many TRBD2 CASSVSLAGGGTDTQYF
TRBV15 - - CATSRGSSTRNTEAFF
TRBV28 few TRBD1 CASSLQGVNYGYTF
TRBV7-2 - TRBD1 CASSLDRGQDYGYTF
TRBV7-9 many - CASSLSGDPEAFF
TRBV5-1 - - CASRAGNMNTEAFF